This TCR beta chain was recorded in a study of blood T cell repertoires in COVID-19. Across the study: COVID-19 samples, acute and convalescent, were from the United States, Italy and Spain. From T cells, B-cell-depleted T cells, or PBMCs came the material, which was cDNA or gDNA.

This CDR3 region has 15 residues. The V gene's germline CDR1 is SGHRS and CDR2 YFSETQ. Trimming shortened V by 0 bases and J by 1 base, and 10 bases separated the two germline ends. In the original workflow: Reference gene primer amplification yielded estimated nucleated cell counts. TCRdb keeps only in-frame clones here, not all; method: immunoSEQ multiplex PCR. V and J calls and clone size follow that table, whereas D and trimming were derived from the DNA. The sample comprises approximately 230,000 clones, more than 65% of which are singletons, and about 4% rests with the top ten. The chain uses TRBV5-1 and TRBJ1-2; a possible D gene is TRBD1 (5 bases). This TCR was sampled from a woman between 35 and 50 years old with active or convalescent COVID-19. The sequenced sample was peripheral blood. The CDR3 loop is CASSLEPGLNYGYTF. DNA for the CDR3: TGCGCCAGCAGCTTGGAGCCAGGGCTTAACTATGGCTACACCTTC.